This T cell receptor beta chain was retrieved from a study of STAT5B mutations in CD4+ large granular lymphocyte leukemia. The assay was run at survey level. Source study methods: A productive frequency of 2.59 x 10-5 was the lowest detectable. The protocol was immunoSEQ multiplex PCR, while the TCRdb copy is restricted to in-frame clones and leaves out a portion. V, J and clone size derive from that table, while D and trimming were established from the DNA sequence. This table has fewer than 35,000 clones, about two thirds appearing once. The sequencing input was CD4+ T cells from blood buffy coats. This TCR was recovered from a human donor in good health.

Here the CDR3 DNA reads TGTGCCAGCAGGGAGACAGGGACGGCCTATGGCTACACCTTC. Its translation is CASRETGTAYGYTF. This chain uses TRBV6-6 with TRBJ1-2, with TRBD1 identical over 7 bases. V was pared by 6 bases and J by 4 bases, with 8 bases of the junction left unmatched. Germline V CDR1 and CDR2: MNHNY, SVGAGI (reference sequence). This CDR3 is 14 amino acids long.